These 12 T cell receptor beta chains originate from one sample sequenced in a study of T-cell reconstitution after alpha-beta-depleted transplantation in children. Construction of the TCRbeta library involved unique molecular identifiers. From the PCR reads, TCRdb called clonotypes with MiXCR, one entry per CDR3 protein. The sample lists more than 90,000 distinct CDR3 sequences, 9% to 12% seen once, with less than 40% in the top ten. Specimen: PBMCs, collected before TCRalphabeta/CD19-depleted stem cell transplant. Receptors were obtained from a boy between 2 and 10 years old with acute lymphoblastic leukemia, due to receive a stem cell transplant.

This clonotype has a handful of counts. The gene calls are TRBV28 and TRBJ2-5; D unresolved. Germline CDR1 reads MDHEN; CDR2 reads SYDVKM. V was clipped by 7 bases and J by 7 bases, with 22 bases between them. The CDR3 has 15 amino acids. CDR3 in DNA: TGTGCCAGCAAGGGTGGTGGGATAGGGTCCGGGACCCAGTACTTC. This sequence encodes CASKGGGIGSGTQYF.

The chain uses TRBV20-1 and TRBJ1-1, with D possibly being TRBD1 (5 bases). The CDR3 has 13 residues. Trimming took 5 bases from V and 3 from J, leaving 13 bases between them. Looked up from germline, CDR1 is DFQATT and CDR2 is SNEGSKA (reference sequence). CDR3 sequence reads: CSARSRGDTEAFF. The CDR3 DNA reads as TGCAGTGCTCGTTCCCGGGGGGACACTGAAGCTTTCTTT.

The rearrangement joins TRBV7-6 to TRBJ2-7, with TRBD2 matching 15 bases. The CDR3 is 17 residues long. Germline loops: CDR1 SGHVS, CDR2 FNYEAQ. The V gene end was trimmed by 5 bases and the J gene end by 4 bases; junction bases not matched to a gene: 9. The CDR3 DNA sequence: TGTGCCAGCAGCCCCGGGACTAGCGGGAGGAATTCTTACGAGCAGTACTTC. It codes for CASSPGTSGRNSYEQYF.

Only a few counts were recorded for this clonotype. This chain connects TRBV10-2 to TRBJ1-1; a possible D gene is TRBD1 (5 bases). The germline CDR1 and CDR2 sequences are WSHSY and SAAADI. Deletions cut 7 bases from V and 0 bases from J, with 12 bases between. The CDR3 has 14 residues. CDR3 nucleotides: TGCGCCAGCATCACCGGGACTGTGAACACTGAAGCTTTCTTT. This translates into CASITGTVNTEAFF.

This clonotype was observed at least ten times. The chain carries TRBV6-1 and TRBJ2-3; tentative D call: TRBD1 (6 bases). The CDR3 sequence is 14 residues long. The V end was cut by 4 bases, the J end by 2 bases, with 10 bases between. In germline, CDR1 is MNHNS, CDR2 SASEGT. The CDR3 nucleotides are TGTGCCAGCAGTGTAGACAGGCCCACAGATACGCAGTATTTT. Translation: CASSVDRPTDTQYF.

This clonotype turned up a few times. The J gene is TRBJ2-6, the V gene TRBV20-1; D gene ambiguous. The CDR3 sequence is 13 residues long. Germline V gene lookup returns CDR1 DFQATT and CDR2 SNEGSKA (reference sequence). Between the trimmed V and J ends, which lost 4 bases and 2 bases, there was a span of 6 bases. DNA for the CDR3: TGCAGTGCTACTTCACCTGGGGCCAACGTCCTGACTTTC. Translation gives CSATSPGANVLTF.

This clonotype has a handful of counts. V and J are TRBV11-2 and TRBJ2-7; perhaps TRBD2 as D (6 bases). The CDR3 runs 18 residues. Germline CDR1 is SGHAT and CDR2 is FQNNGV. Trimming pared 3 bases from V and 2 bases from J, leaving 23 bases between. CDR3 nucleotides: TGTGCCAGCAGCTTGGAACCTAGTTTGGGGACTCTGACCTACGAGCAGTACTTC. Translated: CASSLEPSLGTLTYEQYF.

This clonotype was observed a handful of times. The J gene is TRBJ2-3, the V gene TRBV28, with TRBD2 matching 8 bases. V lost 7 bases, J lost 6 bases, and 12 bases stayed unmatched. Germline V CDR1 and CDR2: MDHEN, SYDVKM. The CDR3 runs 15 residues. The CDR3 DNA reads as TGTGCCAGCACCCCCACGGGGGGGAAGGGGGATACGCAGTATTTT. It is translated as CASTPTGGKGDTQYF.

V usage is TRBV20-1 and J usage is TRBJ2-2; D might be TRBD1 (6 bases). CDR1 DFQATT and CDR2 SNEGSKA come from the germline V gene (reference sequence). V shed 3 bases and J shed 0 bases, with 17 bases lying between them. This CDR3 is built from 17 residues. The CDR3 spells CSARVTRGRANTGELFF. As DNA, the CDR3 is TGCAGTGCTAGGGTTACCAGGGGCCGGGCGAACACCGGGGAGCTGTTTTTT.

V usage is TRBV5-6 and J usage is TRBJ2-7, with TRBD2 matching 8 bases. Germline V gene sequence: CDR1 SGHDT, CDR2 YYEEEE. After removal of 4 bases from V and 3 bases from J, the junction contained 9 bases not matched to a gene. The CDR3 runs 15 residues. The CDR3 region is CASSPPAGEFYEQYF. CDR3 bases: TGTGCCAGCAGCCCACCAGCGGGAGAATTCTACGAGCAGTACTTC.

At least ten counts were recorded for this clonotype. The chain is built from TRBV7-9 and TRBJ2-1, with 8 bases that match TRBD1. The CDR3 spans 14 residues. Germline V gives CDR1 SEHNR, CDR2 FQNEAQ (reference sequence). J was trimmed by 5 bases and V by 4 bases; bases with no gene match: 4. The CDR3 reads CASSSRTGNNEQFF. The CDR3 nucleotides read TGTGCCAGCAGCTCTAGGACAGGGAACAATGAGCAGTTCTTC.

CDR3 coding DNA: TGTGCCAGCAGCTTATACCGACAATACTACGAGCAGTACTTC. It translates to CASSLYRQYYEQYF. The rearrangement uses TRBV7-2 and TRBJ2-7; D not resolved. The ends were cut back, 2 bases at V and 3 bases at J, with 11 bases in the middle. Looked up from germline, CDR1 is SGHTA and CDR2 is FQGNSA. The CDR3 is 14 amino acids.